This section outlines one T cell receptor (beta chain) sequence together with its context. Its specificity is not known. The PCR was carried out with 60 Vbeta primers and 13 Jbeta primers. The protocol was immunoSEQ multiplex PCR, while the TCRdb copy is restricted to in-frame clones and leaves out a portion. The table lists approximately 160,000 clones, 77% of them singletons. The record originates from a study of cytomegalovirus exposure and HLA in healthy donors. Study-wide points: Among TCR sequences, most were rare, though some public TCRs appeared in many donors.

The sequencing sample was made of PBMCs. This TCR was sampled from a woman in her twenties or thirties in good health and CMV-seronegative.

CDR3 nucleotide sequence: TGTGCCAGCAGCTTGCCGGGGAGCCGCTCCTACGAGCAGTACTTC. Translating gives CASSLPGSRSYEQYF. The chain joins TRBV5-4 to TRBJ2-7; the D gene is possibly TRBD2 (5 bases). The CDR3 contains 15 residues. V shed 1 base and J shed 0 bases, with 11 bases lying between them. From germline, CDR1 is SGHNT and CDR2 YYREEE (reference sequence).